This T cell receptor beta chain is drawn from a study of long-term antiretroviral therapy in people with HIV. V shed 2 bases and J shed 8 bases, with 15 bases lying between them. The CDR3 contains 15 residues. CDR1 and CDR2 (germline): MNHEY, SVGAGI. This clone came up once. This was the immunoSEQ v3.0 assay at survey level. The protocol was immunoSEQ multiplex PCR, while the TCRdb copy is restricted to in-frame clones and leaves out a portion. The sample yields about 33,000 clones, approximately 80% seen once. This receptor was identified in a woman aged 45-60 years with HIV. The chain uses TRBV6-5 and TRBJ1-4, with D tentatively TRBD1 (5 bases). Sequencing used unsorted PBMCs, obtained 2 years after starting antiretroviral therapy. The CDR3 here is CASSYAPGRGEKLFF. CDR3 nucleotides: TGTGCCAGCAGTTACGCGCCGGGACGGGGAGAAAAACTGTTTTTT.